This record looks at one T cell receptor beta chain sequence and its context. These data come from a study of blood T cell repertoires in COVID-19. Turning to the study itself: Material from acute and convalescent COVID-19 was sourced from the United States, Italy and Spain. T cells, B-cell-depleted T cells, or PBMCs supplied cDNA or gDNA.

CDR3 length: 12 residues. Methods used by the authors: Amplifying reference gene primers gave estimates of nucleated cell counts. Some clones are missing from TCRdb's copy, which holds only in-frame ones; the method was immunoSEQ multiplex PCR. V, J and clone size were drawn from that table, and D and trimming were deduced from the DNA. The sample yields 250,000 to 350,000 clones, 85% seen once. The rearrangement joins TRBV21-1 to TRBJ1-2; no DNA check was done on the table's D call, TRBD1. TRBV21-1 is designated a pseudogene. The sequencing sample was made of peripheral blood. This clonotype was obtained from a woman between 45 and 60 years old with active or convalescent COVID-19. The CDR3 sequence: CASSGTVYGYTF. The CDR3 coding sequence is TGTGCCAGCAGCGGGACAGTTTATGGCTACACCTTC.